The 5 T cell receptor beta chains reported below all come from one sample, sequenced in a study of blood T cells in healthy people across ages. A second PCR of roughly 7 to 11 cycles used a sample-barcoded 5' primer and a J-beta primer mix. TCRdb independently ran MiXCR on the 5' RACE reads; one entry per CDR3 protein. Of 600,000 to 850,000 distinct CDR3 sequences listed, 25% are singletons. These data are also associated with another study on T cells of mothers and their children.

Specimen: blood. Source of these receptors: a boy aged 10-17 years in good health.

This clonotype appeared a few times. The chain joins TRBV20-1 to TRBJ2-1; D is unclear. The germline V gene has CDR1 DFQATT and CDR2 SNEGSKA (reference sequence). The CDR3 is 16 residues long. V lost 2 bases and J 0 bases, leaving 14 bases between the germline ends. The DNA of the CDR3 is TGCAGTGCTAGACCGTCCCTAGAATTCTCCTACAATGAGCAGTTCTTC. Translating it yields CSARPSLEFSYNEQFF.

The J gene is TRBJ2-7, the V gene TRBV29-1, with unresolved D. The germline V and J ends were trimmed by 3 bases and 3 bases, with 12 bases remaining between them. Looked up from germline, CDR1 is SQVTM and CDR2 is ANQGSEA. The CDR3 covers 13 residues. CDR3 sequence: CSVEGRSGYEQYF. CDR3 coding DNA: TGCAGCGTTGAGGGCAGGTCGGGCTACGAGCAGTACTTC.

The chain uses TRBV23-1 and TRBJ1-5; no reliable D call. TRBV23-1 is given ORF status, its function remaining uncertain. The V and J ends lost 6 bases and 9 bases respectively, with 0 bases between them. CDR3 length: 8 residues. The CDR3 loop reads CASRPQHF. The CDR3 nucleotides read TGCGCCAGCAGGCCCCAGCATTTT.

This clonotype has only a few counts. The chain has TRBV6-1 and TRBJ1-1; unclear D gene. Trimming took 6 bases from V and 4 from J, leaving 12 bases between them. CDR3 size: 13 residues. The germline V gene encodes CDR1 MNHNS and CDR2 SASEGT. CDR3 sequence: CASSRPPGTEAFF. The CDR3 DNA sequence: TGTGCCAGCAGCCGGCCTCCCGGCACTGAAGCTTTCTTT.

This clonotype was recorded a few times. The CDR3 DNA follows: TGCAGCGCAGGGGCCAACGAGCAGTTCTTC. This sequence encodes CSAGANEQFF. The rearrangement links TRBV29-1 to TRBJ2-5, with D perhaps TRBD1 (6 bases). The J call may be faulty, since TRBJ2-1 better matches the DNA end. CDR1 is SQVTM and CDR2 is ANQGSEA in the germline V gene. This CDR3 is 10 amino acids long.